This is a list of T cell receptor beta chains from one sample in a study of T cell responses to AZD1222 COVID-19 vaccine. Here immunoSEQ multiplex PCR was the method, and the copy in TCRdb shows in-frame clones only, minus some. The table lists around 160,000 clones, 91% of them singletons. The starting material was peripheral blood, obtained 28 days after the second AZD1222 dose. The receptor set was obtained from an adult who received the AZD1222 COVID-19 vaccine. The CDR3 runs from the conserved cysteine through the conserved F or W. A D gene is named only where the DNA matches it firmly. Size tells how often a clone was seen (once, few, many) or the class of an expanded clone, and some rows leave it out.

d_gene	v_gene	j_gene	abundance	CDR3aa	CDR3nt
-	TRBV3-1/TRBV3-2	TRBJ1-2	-	CASSHPSGGSYGYTF	TGTGCCAGCAGCCATCCCTCGGGCGGATCCTATGGCTACACCTTC
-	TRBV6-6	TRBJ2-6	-	CASDGQGSGANVLTF	TGTGCCAGCGACGGACAAGGTTCTGGGGCCAACGTCCTGACTTTC
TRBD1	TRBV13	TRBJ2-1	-	CASSLGDREESEQFF	TGTGCCAGCAGCTTAGGGGACAGGGAGGAGTCTGAGCAGTTCTTC
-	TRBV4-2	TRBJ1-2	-	CASSQDRGGANTF	TGTGCCAGCAGCCAAGATCGGGGAGGAGCAAACACCTTC
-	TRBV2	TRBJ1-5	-	CASSAVGTSDQPQHF	TGTGCCAGCAGTGCGGTCGGGACCTCGGATCAGCCCCAGCATTTT
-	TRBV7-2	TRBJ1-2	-	CASSLGGPAISGYTF	TGTGCCAGCAGCTTAGGGGGACCCGCCATTAGTGGCTACACCTTC
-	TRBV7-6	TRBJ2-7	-	CASSLGETYEQYF	TGTGCCAGCAGCTTAGGGGAGACCTACGAGCAGTACTTC
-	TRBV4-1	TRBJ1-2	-	CASSPAPGYGYTF	TGCGCCAGCAGCCCCGCCCCCGGCTATGGCTACACCTTC
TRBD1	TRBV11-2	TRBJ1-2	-	CASSLYRDRANYGYTF	TGTGCCAGCAGCTTATACCGGGACAGGGCTAACTATGGCTACACCTTC
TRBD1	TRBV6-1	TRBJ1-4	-	CASSDYLQGAANEKLFF	TGTGCCAGCAGTGACTACCTACAGGGGGCGGCTAATGAAAAACTGTTTTTT
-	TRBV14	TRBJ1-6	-	CASSQSPPTNGSPLHF	TGTGCCAGCAGCCAATCTCCCCCTACTAACGGTTCACCCCTCCACTTT
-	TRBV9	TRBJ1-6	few	CASSVGHDEGNSPLHF	TGTGCCAGCAGCGTGGGGCATGACGAGGGGAATTCACCCCTCCACTTT
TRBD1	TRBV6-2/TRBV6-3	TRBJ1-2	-	CASSYPRTGRFYGYTF	TGTGCCAGCAGTTACCCCCGGACAGGACGTTTCTATGGCTACACCTTC
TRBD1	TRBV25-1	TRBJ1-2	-	CASSNPGQGSYGYTF	TGTGCCAGCAGTAATCCGGGACAGGGATCCTATGGCTACACCTTC
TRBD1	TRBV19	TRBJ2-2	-	CASSMYRQGYTNTGELFF	TGTGCCAGTAGTATGTATCGACAGGGGTACACGAACACCGGGGAGCTGTTTTTT
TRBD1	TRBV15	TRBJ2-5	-	CATSRGTGDQETQYF	TGTGCCACCAGCAGAGGGACAGGGGACCAAGAGACCCAGTACTTC
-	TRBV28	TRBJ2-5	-	CASSLSWGRETQYF	TGTGCCAGCAGTTTATCCTGGGGGCGGGAGACCCAGTACTTC
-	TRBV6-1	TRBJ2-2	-	CASSVPDRRSTGELFF	TGTGCCAGCAGTGTCCCCGACAGGAGGAGCACCGGGGAGCTGTTTTTT
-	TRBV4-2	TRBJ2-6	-	CASSQSPHSGANVLTF	TGTGCCAGCAGCCAATCCCCGCACTCTGGGGCCAACGTCCTGACTTTC
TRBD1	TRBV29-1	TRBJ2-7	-	CSAGTGPYEQYF	TGCAGCGCCGGGACAGGGCCCTACGAGCAGTACTTC
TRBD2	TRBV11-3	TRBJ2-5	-	CASSSLAGGGSETQYF	TGTGCCAGCAGCTCCTTAGCGGGAGGAGGTTCAGAGACCCAGTACTTC
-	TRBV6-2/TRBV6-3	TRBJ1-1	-	CASIPARRVNTEAFF	TGTGCCAGCATCCCTGCTCGCAGGGTGAACACTGAAGCTTTCTTT
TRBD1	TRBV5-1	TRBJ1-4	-	CASSLDGTVYEKLFF	TGCGCCAGCAGCTTGGATGGGACAGTGTATGAAAAACTGTTTTTT
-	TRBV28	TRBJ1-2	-	CASSFSSQSPYGYTF	TGTGCCAGCAGTTTTAGTTCACAGTCACCCTATGGCTACACCTTC
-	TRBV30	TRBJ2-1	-	CAWGRNEQFF	TGTGCCTGGGGAAGAAATGAGCAGTTCTTC
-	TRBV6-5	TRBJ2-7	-	CASSYSKDSEQYF	TGTGCCAGCAGTTACTCGAAGGACTCCGAGCAGTACTTC
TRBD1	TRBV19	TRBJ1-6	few	CASSVRDRGSSYNSPLHF	TGTGCCAGTAGTGTCCGGGACAGGGGAAGCTCCTATAATTCACCCCTCCACTTT
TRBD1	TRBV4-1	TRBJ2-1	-	CASSSTGTEYNEQFF	TGCGCCAGCAGCTCGACCGGGACAGAATACAATGAGCAGTTCTTC
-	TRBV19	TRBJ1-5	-	CASTSLGTNQPQHF	TGTGCCAGTACCTCCTTAGGGACCAATCAGCCCCAGCATTTT